These 11 T cell receptor beta chains originate from one sample sequenced in a study of shared T cell receptors in the human thymus. Only in-frame clones appear in the TCRdb table, and some are missing; sequencing was by immunoSEQ multiplex PCR. The repertoire holds 500,000 to 850,000 clones, with around 87% as singletons. These data also formed part of another study, on human thymus T cells.

Source material: thymocytes. These receptors all stem from a boy in the first two years of life with a congenital heart defect.

The V call is TRBV28, the J call TRBJ2-4, with 7 bases fitting TRBD2. The CDR3 loop spans 15 amino acids. The J segment lost 1 base and the V segment lost 6 bases, leaving 6 bases of the junction unmatched. Germline CDR1 and CDR2: MDHEN and SYDVKM. The CDR3 loop reads CASSKRGGAKNIQYF. In nucleotides, the CDR3 is TGTGCCAGCAGCAAGCGGGGTGGGGCCAAAAACATTCAGTACTTC.

V and J are TRBV6-5 and TRBJ2-3; D remains unclear. This CDR3 has 16 residues. Trimming cost V 2 bases and J 4 bases, with 16 bases left between them. CDR1 and CDR2 from the germline V gene are MNHEY and SVGAGI. This CDR3 is CASSYLPPAEADTQYF. CDR3 DNA sequence: TGTGCCAGCAGTTACCTACCCCCCGCCGAGGCAGATACGCAGTATTTT.

The genes are TRBV4-2 and TRBJ1-1; TRBD1 might be the D (5 bases). In germline, CDR1 is LGHNA, CDR2 YNFKEQ. The CDR3 has 14 residues. The V end was cut by 4 bases, the J end by 7 bases, with 16 bases between. The CDR3 loop reads CASSPKRQGLEAFF. The CDR3 nucleotides are TGTGCCAGCAGCCCAAAAAGGCAGGGCCTTGAAGCTTTCTTT.

The V call is TRBV28, the J call TRBJ1-1; 11 bases are shared with TRBD1. V was pared by 5 bases and J by 1 base, with 9 bases of the junction left unmatched. The CDR3 totals 17 residues. The V gene's germline CDR1 is MDHEN and CDR2 SYDVKM. CDR3 amino acids: CASSPDRGQPENTEAFF. CDR3 coding DNA: TGTGCCAGCAGTCCGGACAGGGGGCAACCAGAGAACACTGAAGCTTTCTTT.

V usage is TRBV28 and J usage is TRBJ1-6, with D possibly being TRBD1 (6 bases). V was cut by 5 bases and J by 5 bases, with 22 bases left in between. The CDR3 has 18 residues. Germline assignment: CDR1 MDHEN and CDR2 SYDVKM. CDR3 protein: CASSVTGSYHENNSPLHF. In DNA, the CDR3 is TGTGCCAGCAGTGTAACAGGGTCCTATCACGAAAATAATTCACCCCTCCACTTT.

The gene calls are TRBV27 and TRBJ2-5, with a weak D call TRBD2 (5 bases). This CDR3 has 15 residues. Germline CDR1 is MNHEY and CDR2 is SMNVEV (reference sequence). Trimming stripped 5 bases from V and 0 bases from J, with 13 bases between. CDR3 nucleotides: TGTGCCAGCAGTACGAGGGCCCAGTACCAAGAGACCCAGTACTTC. It specifies CASSTRAQYQETQYF.

The genes are TRBV25-1 and TRBJ2-2; 9 bases align to TRBD2. V shed 6 bases, J shed 5 bases, and the junction held 13 bases outside the gene matches. CDR3 length equals 17 residues. The germline CDR1 and CDR2 sequences are MGHDK and SYGVNS. Here the CDR3 reads CASSVGPGLAETGELFF. In nucleotides, the CDR3 is TGTGCCAGCAGCGTGGGTCCGGGACTAGCAGAGACCGGGGAGCTGTTTTTT.

The CDR3 sequence: CASSESAGRDSPLHF. Here the CDR3 DNA reads TGTGCCAGCAGTGAGTCGGCAGGGCGCGATTCACCCCTCCACTTT. V and J are TRBV6-1 and TRBJ1-6; maybe TRBD1 (5 bases). CDR3 length equals 15 residues. V was cut by 3 bases and J by 8 bases, with 14 bases left in between. Per the germline V gene, CDR1 is MNHNS and CDR2 is SASEGT.

This chain joins TRBV5-4 and TRBJ1-1, with 7 bases that match TRBD1. CDR1 and CDR2 (germline): SGHNT, YYREEE (reference sequence). J gave up 5 bases and V 0 bases, and 4 bases lay outside the gene matches. The CDR3 consists of 14 residues. CDR3 nucleotide sequence: TGTGCCAGCAGCTTGGAAACAGGGGCGACTGAAGCTTTCTTT. This encodes CASSLETGATEAFF.

The V gene is TRBV19, the J gene TRBJ2-3; 9 nucleotides line up with TRBD2. The germline CDR1 and CDR2 sequences are LNHDA and SQIVND (reference sequence). V was pared by 3 bases and J by 0 bases, with 10 bases of the junction left unmatched. The CDR3 contains 18 residues. CDR3 bases: TGTGCCAGTAGTATTAGGGGACTAGCAGGAAACAGCACAGATACGCAGTATTTT. Protein sequence: CASSIRGLAGNSTDTQYF.

This chain links TRBV29-1 with TRBJ1-1; a possible D gene is TRBD1 (6 bases). The germline gives CDR1 SQVTM, CDR2 ANQGSEA. Trimming took off 7 bases at V and 5 bases at J, with 23 bases between the two ends. This CDR3 is built from 15 residues. CDR3 in DNA: TGCAGCGATCATACCGGGACACTAGGACCGACTGAAGCTTTCTTT. Residues: CSDHTGTLGPTEAFF.